This TCR beta chain was obtained from a study of blood T cell repertoires in COVID-19. Membership in each cohort depended on participant-reported clinical history. Trimming at V came to 2 bases and at J to 1 base, leaving 10 bases not matched to a gene. Per germline, CDR1 SGHAT and CDR2 FQNNGV. This CDR3 has 18 residues. The table came from immunoSEQ multiplex PCR; TCRdb's copy has only in-frame clones and leaves some out. The profile covers a few hundred thousand clones, with roughly 91% appearing a single time and around 2% taken by the ten largest. This chain joins TRBV11-2 and TRBJ2-2; TRBD1 agrees at 7 bases. The TCR sequence derives from a woman aged 55 to 70 in a cohort exposed to, infected with or recovered from COVID-19 (not recorded which). Sequencing was done on a sample of PBMCs or T cells enriched from blood (not recorded which). CDR3 nucleotides: TGTGCCAGCAGCTTATTTTCCTACAGGGGATTGAACACCGGGGAGCTGTTTTTT. Translated: CASSLFSYRGLNTGELFF.